What follows are 18 T cell receptor beta chains derived from one specimen sequenced in a study of T cells in localized non-small cell lung cancer. Assay: immunoSEQ multiplex PCR; the TCRdb copy retains only in-frame clones and omits some. The sample carries about 41,000 clones, about 88% recorded once. Sequencing used peripheral blood, obtained before any cancer treatment. The receptors originated from a woman aged 18-49 years with stage III lung adenocarcinoma.

Turning to this clone: Within the sample, other DNA sequences also encode this same CDR3. The gene calls are TRBV5-6 and TRBJ2-3, with TRBD2 matching over 7 bases. V shed 4 bases, J shed 3 bases, and the junction held 2 bases outside the gene matches. This CDR3 has 13 residues. Germline V gene lookup returns CDR1 SGHDT and CDR2 YYEEEE. Here the CDR3 DNA reads TGTGCCAGCAGCCCGGGGGGTACAGATACGCAGTATTTT. Translation: CASSPGGTDTQYF.

The chain combines TRBV19 with TRBJ2-1; 8 bases map to TRBD2. The germline V gene has CDR1 LNHDA and CDR2 SQIVND (reference sequence). V shed 2 bases and J 6 bases; nucleotides not matched to a gene: 12. CDR3 size: 17 residues. The CDR3 DNA sequence: TGTGCCAGTAGTATATGGGTAGCGGGGCATTCAGGCAATGAGCAGTTCTTC. Amino acid sequence: CASSIWVAGHSGNEQFF.

The chain combines TRBV12-5 with TRBJ2-1; 12 nucleotides match TRBD2. V lost 7 bases, J lost 6 bases, and 10 bases stayed unmatched. The CDR3 runs to 16 residues. Germline assignment: CDR1 LGHNT and CDR2 FRNRAP. The CDR3 DNA sequence: TGTGCTAGTGCCCCGCCCCTAGCGGGGGGGTTCAATGAGCAGTTCTTC. This encodes CASAPPLAGGFNEQFF.

The sample holds one count of this clone. The chain employs TRBV7-3 and TRBJ1-1; maybe TRBD1 (5 bases). The V and J ends lost 5 bases and 6 bases respectively, with 16 bases between them. CDR3 size: 14 residues. The germline CDR1 and CDR2 sequences are SGHTA and FQGTGA. The CDR3 loop reads CASSIHGAVPEAFF. The CDR3 nucleotides read TGTGCCAGCAGCATCCATGGGGCAGTCCCTGAAGCTTTCTTT.

This rearrangement joins TRBV5-6 to TRBJ1-4; TRBD1 aligns across 7 bases. The CDR3 is made up of 14 amino acids. V lost 5 bases to trimming and J lost 8 bases; unmatched junction nucleotides: 9. Germline V gene data show CDR1 as SGHDT and CDR2 as YYEEEE. The CDR3 DNA follows: TGTGCCAGCAGTAAAACCACAGGGGACGAAAAACTGTTTTTT. Its protein product is CASSKTTGDEKLFF.

A few counts support this clone. The chain links TRBV7-2 to TRBJ1-1; weak D call: TRBD1 (5 bases). Germline loops: CDR1 SGHTA, CDR2 FQGNSA. The CDR3 has 13 residues. V was trimmed by 5 bases and J by 4 bases, leaving 11 bases between them. Here the CDR3 reads CASSLSGGTEAFF. CDR3 DNA sequence: TGTGCCAGCAGCCTATCGGGGGGCACTGAAGCTTTCTTT.

The rearrangement uses TRBV4-1 and TRBJ2-6; possibly TRBD1 for D (6 bases). This CDR3 is built from 15 residues. V gave up 4 bases and J gave up 4 bases, with 11 bases separating them. The germline V gene encodes CDR1 MGHRA and CDR2 YSYEKL. The CDR3 sequence is CASSPRGLGANVLTF. The CDR3 region has the DNA TGCGCCAGCAGCCCCAGGGGTTTGGGGGCCAACGTCCTGACTTTC.

As DNA, the CDR3 is TGTGCCGGTCAGGGGCGCACCGGGGAGCTGTTTTTT. It translates to CAGQGRTGELFF. The V call is TRBV19, the J call TRBJ2-2; possibly TRBD1 for D (6 bases). The CDR3 covers 12 residues. Trimming removed 11 bases from V and 4 bases from J, with 11 bases in between. The V gene's germline CDR1 is LNHDA and CDR2 SQIVND (reference sequence). Filled out from reference TRBV19 and TRBJ2-2, the complete variable domain reads DGGITQSPKYLFRKEGQNVTLSCEQNLNHDAMYWYRQDPGQGLRLIYYSQIVNDFQKGDIAEGYSVSREKKESFPLTVTSAQKNPTAFYLCAGQGRTGELFFGEGSRLTVL.

The genes are TRBV29-1 and TRBJ1-2; D possibly corresponds to TRBD1 (5 bases). V shed 5 bases and J shed 8 bases, with 18 bases lying between them. Germline V CDR1 and CDR2: SQVTM, ANQGSEA. The CDR3 has 13 amino acids. As DNA, the CDR3 is TGCAGCGTTTACGAGGGGACGGCAAGGGGCTACACCTTC. Translated: CSVYEGTARGYTF.

The rearrangement joins TRBV6-6 to TRBJ2-2; D might be TRBD1 or TRBD2, each matching 6 bases. Trimming took 5 bases from V and 4 from J, leaving 14 bases between them. The CDR3 runs to 15 residues. CDR1 and CDR2 (germline): MNHNY, SVGAGI (reference sequence). The DNA of the CDR3 is TGTGCCAGCAGTACAGGGAGGATGCCCACCGGGGAGCTGTTTTTT. It codes for CASSTGRMPTGELFF.

V usage is TRBV6-5 and J usage is TRBJ1-5; D uncertain. This CDR3 region has 13 residues. Germline values: CDR1 MNHEY, CDR2 SVGAGI. Trimming removed 5 bases from V and 3 bases from J, with 8 bases in between. CDR3 region: CASSPWVNQPQHF. In DNA form, the CDR3 reads TGTGCCAGCAGTCCTTGGGTCAATCAGCCCCAGCATTTT.

The chain is built from TRBV7-2 and TRBJ2-7, with TRBD2 as a possible D gene (5 bases). CDR3 length equals 15 residues. The germline CDR1 and CDR2 sequences are SGHTA and FQGNSA. The V end was cut by 6 bases, the J end by 2 bases, with 17 bases between. The CDR3, as DNA: TGTGCCAGCAGTCCGGAGCCGAGGGCCACCTACGAGCAGTACTTC. The encoded protein is CASSPEPRATYEQYF.

The gene calls are TRBV2 and TRBJ1-1; D perhaps matches TRBD1 (6 bases). CDR1 and CDR2 (germline): SNHLY, FYNNEI. The germline V and J ends were trimmed by 7 bases and 0 bases, with 21 bases remaining between them. The CDR3 totals 17 residues. The CDR3 DNA follows: TGTGCCAGCACGTATGGGGGCGCGGGCTCCATGAACACTGAAGCTTTCTTT. Its protein is CASTYGGAGSMNTEAFF.

The V call is TRBV11-2, the J call TRBJ2-4; TRBD1 agrees at 7 bases. This CDR3 is 14 amino acids long. V was clipped by 5 bases and J by 10 bases; unmatched bases: 11. The germline V gene has CDR1 SGHAT and CDR2 FQNNGV. The CDR3 sequence is CASSTGTEGLIQYF. The DNA of the CDR3 is TGTGCCAGCAGCACCGGGACAGAGGGATTAATTCAGTACTTC.

The table lists this clone with a count of one. The rearrangement uses TRBV5-1 and TRBJ1-2; D not certain. Germline CDR1 reads SGHRS; CDR2 reads YFSETQ. The CDR3 consists of 15 residues. Deletions cut 0 bases from V and 0 bases from J, with 9 bases between. The CDR3 region is CASSLDRSSNYGYTF. The CDR3 DNA follows: TGCGCCAGCAGCTTGGATAGGAGTTCTAACTATGGCTACACCTTC.

This chain joins TRBV7-3 and TRBJ2-1, with 13 bases identical to TRBD2. J gave up 6 bases and V 5 bases, and 13 bases lay outside the gene matches. The CDR3 is 18 amino acids. Germline-derived CDR1 and CDR2 are SGHTA and FQGTGA. CDR3: CASSPGPPGLAGINEQFF. The CDR3 region has the DNA TGTGCCAGCAGCCCCGGGCCCCCGGGACTAGCGGGAATCAATGAGCAGTTCTTC.

This clone was detected only a few times. The J gene is TRBJ1-5, the V gene TRBV30; TRBD1 is a possible D gene (6 bases). V was cut by 2 bases and J by 7 bases, with 12 bases left in between. The CDR3 is made up of 13 amino acids. Germline-derived CDR1 and CDR2 are GTSNPN and SVGIG (reference sequence). CDR3 sequence reads: CAWSPGEEQPQHF. The CDR3 DNA reads TGTGCCTGGAGTCCAGGGGAAGAACAGCCCCAGCATTTT.

J is TRBJ2-1 and V is TRBV9; 8 bases line up with TRBD2. Germline CDR1 SGDLS, CDR2 YYNGEE. Trimming took 1 base from V and 2 from J; bases not matched to a gene: 5. The length of the CDR3 is 16 residues. CDR3 in amino acids: CASSVLGRGAYNEQFF. In nucleotides, the CDR3 is TGTGCCAGCAGCGTACTAGGGCGGGGGGCCTACAATGAGCAGTTCTTC.